This T cell receptor (beta chain) emerged from a study of shared clonotypes between healthy human individuals. Study at large: A few men and a couple of women, aged 18 to 49, were donors.

Input per replicate PCR of unsorted PBMC was roughly 320 ng DNA, corresponding to 33,000 or so T cell genomes. Ten immunoSEQ deep assay plates held the unsorted PBMC DNA. This table comes from immunoSEQ multiplex PCR, and its TCRdb copy is limited to in-frame clones, with some not included. The top ten clones hold approximately 12% of a sample with 490,000 or so clones, around 80% of them seen once. This clone was seen a single time. The antigen remains undetermined. Germline-derived CDR1 and CDR2 are MDHEN and SYDVKM. CDR3 length equals 14 residues. Trimming removed 4 bases from V and 2 bases from J, with 9 bases in between. General study points: Sequencing depth was expected to influence donor clonotype sharing.

This clonotype was sampled from a woman aged 40 to 49 in good health. Some clones in this sample may be carry-over from other donors' samples. Input material: PBMCs. The chain links TRBV28 to TRBJ2-1, with D tentatively TRBD2 (5 bases). The CDR3 region has the DNA TGTGCCAGCAGTTCCCCCGGGGCCTACAATGAGCAGTTCTTC. Residues: CASSSPGAYNEQFF.